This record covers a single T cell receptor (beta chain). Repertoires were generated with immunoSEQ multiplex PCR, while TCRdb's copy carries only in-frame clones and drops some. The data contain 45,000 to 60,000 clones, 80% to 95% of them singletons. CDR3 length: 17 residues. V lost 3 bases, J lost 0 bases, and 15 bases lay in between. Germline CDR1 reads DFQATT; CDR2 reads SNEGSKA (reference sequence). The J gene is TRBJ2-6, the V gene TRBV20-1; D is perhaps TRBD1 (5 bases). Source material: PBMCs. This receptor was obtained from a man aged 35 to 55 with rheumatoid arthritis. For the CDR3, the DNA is TGCAGTGCTAGTCCCAGGGAAATTGACTCTGGGGCCAACGTCCTGACTTTC. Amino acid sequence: CSASPREIDSGANVLTF.